A single sample gave rise to the 9 T cell receptor beta chains below, sequenced in a study of CD8+ T cells in alopecia areata. The sample's treatment: oral pan-JAK inhibitor, 5-10 mg twice daily. Extraction and reverse transcription of RNA yielded cDNA as the sequencing template. Only in-frame clones appear in the TCRdb table, and some are missing; sequencing was by immunoSEQ multiplex PCR. The table lists fewer than 250,000 clones, around 60% of them singletons. Sequenced here: CD4+ T cells sorted from blood, sampled at week 49, from a patient treated with tofacitinib. The receptors were sampled from a human donor with alopecia areata.

The V call is TRBV5-4, the J call TRBJ2-3, with no clear D. The CDR3 is 14 amino acids. Per the germline V gene, CDR1 is SGHNT and CDR2 is YYREEE (reference sequence). V was cut by 4 bases and J by 2 bases, with 11 bases left in between. The CDR3 DNA follows: TGTGCCAGCAGCAAAGATATGATCACAGATACGCAGTATTTT. Residues: CASSKDMITDTQYF. The full variable domain, with the rest looked up from reference TRBV5-4 and TRBJ2-3, is ETGVTQSPTHLIKTRGQQVTLRCSSQSGHNTVSWYQQALGQGPQFIFQYYREEENGRGNFPPRFSGLQFPNYSSELNVNALELDDSALYLCASSKDMITDTQYFGPGTRLTVL.

There are a few counts of this clone. The rearrangement uses TRBV4-3 and TRBJ2-3; TRBD2 aligns across 7 bases. This CDR3 contains 17 residues. Per the germline V gene, CDR1 is LGHNA and CDR2 is YSLEER. The V and J ends lost 2 bases and 5 bases, in that order; junction bases with no gene match: 13. CDR3 bases: TGCGCCAGCAGCCAACAGCTATCTCGGGGGGTCAGAGATACGCAGTATTTT. It translates to CASSQQLSRGVRDTQYF.

The rearrangement joins TRBV30 to TRBJ1-5; 7 bases are a match to TRBD1. V lost 2 bases to trimming and J lost 8 bases; unmatched junction nucleotides: 6. Germline CDR1 reads GTSNPN; CDR2 reads SVGIG (reference sequence). This CDR3 has 13 residues. The CDR3 sequence is CAWSSTGTEPQHF. CDR3 DNA sequence: TGTGCCTGGAGTTCGACAGGGACAGAGCCCCAGCATTTT.

The V call is TRBV4-3, the J call TRBJ2-5; tentatively, D is TRBD1 (6 bases). V dropped 1 base and J dropped 5 bases, with 14 bases sitting between them. Germline values: CDR1 LGHNA, CDR2 YSLEER. The CDR3 contains 15 residues. This chain's CDR3 is CASSQATGAGETQYF. CDR3 sequence (DNA): TGCGCCAGCAGCCAAGCGACAGGTGCCGGGGAGACCCAGTACTTC.

As DNA, the CDR3 is TGTGCCAGCACAACGGGGGGATATGGTGGCTACACCTTC. Translation: CASTTGGYGGYTF. The chain combines TRBV19 with TRBJ1-2; the D gene is possibly TRBD1 (5 bases). The CDR3 runs to 13 residues. In germline, CDR1 is LNHDA, CDR2 SQIVND (reference sequence). V lost 9 bases and J 7 bases, leaving 18 bases between the germline ends.

The rearrangement joins TRBV6-5 to TRBJ1-2; 7 bases fit TRBD1. The CDR3 has 14 residues. J lost 3 bases, V lost 2 bases, and 3 bases had no gene match. Germline CDR1 reads MNHEY; CDR2 reads SVGAGI. This CDR3 is CASSYAGQYYGYTF. CDR3 DNA sequence: TGTGCCAGCAGTTACGCGGGACAGTACTATGGCTACACCTTC.

This clone was counted a few times. The chain employs TRBV29-1 and TRBJ1-1; TRBD1 agrees at 7 bases. Trimming cost V 5 bases and J 4 bases; bases outside gene matches: 7. The CDR3 length is 13 residues. Germline lookup yields CDR1 SQVTM and CDR2 ANQGSEA. The CDR3 DNA reads as TGCAGCGTTAGCCGTAACAGGGGCACTGAAGCTTTCTTT. Its protein product is CSVSRNRGTEAFF.

In DNA, the CDR3 is TGTGCCACCAGCGCGAGAATCAGGGACTTAACGGGCACCGGGGAGCTGTTTTTT. This encodes CATSARIRDLTGTGELFF. The rearrangement joins TRBV15 to TRBJ2-2, with D perhaps matching TRBD2 (6 bases). The germline gives CDR1 LNHNV, CDR2 YYDKDF (reference sequence). The CDR3 loop spans 18 amino acids. Trimming took off 5 bases at V and 4 bases at J, with 23 bases between the two ends.

The chain joins TRBV29-1 to TRBJ2-3; D may match TRBD1 or TRBD2 (5 bases each). This CDR3 has 14 residues. V gave up 2 bases and J gave up 4 bases, with 13 bases separating them. Germline V gene lookup returns CDR1 SQVTM and CDR2 ANQGSEA. Written as DNA, the CDR3 is TGCAGCGTTGAACCAAACCTGGGACCAGATACGCAGTATTTT. It yields the protein CSVEPNLGPDTQYF.